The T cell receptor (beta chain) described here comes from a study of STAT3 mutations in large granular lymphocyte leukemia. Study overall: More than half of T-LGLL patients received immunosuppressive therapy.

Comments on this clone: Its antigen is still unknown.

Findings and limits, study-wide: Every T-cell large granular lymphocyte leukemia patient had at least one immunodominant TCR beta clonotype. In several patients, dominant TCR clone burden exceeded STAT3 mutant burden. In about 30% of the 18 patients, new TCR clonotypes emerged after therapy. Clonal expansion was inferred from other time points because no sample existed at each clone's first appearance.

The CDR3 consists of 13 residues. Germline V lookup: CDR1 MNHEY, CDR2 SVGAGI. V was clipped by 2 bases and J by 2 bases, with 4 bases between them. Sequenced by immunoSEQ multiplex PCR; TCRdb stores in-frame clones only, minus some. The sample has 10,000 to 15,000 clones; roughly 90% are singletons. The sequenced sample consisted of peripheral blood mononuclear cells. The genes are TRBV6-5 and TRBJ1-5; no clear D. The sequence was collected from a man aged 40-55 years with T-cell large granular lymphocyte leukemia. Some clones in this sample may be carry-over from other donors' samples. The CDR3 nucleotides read TGTGCCAGCAGTTACGGGGGCAATCAGCCCCAGCATTTT. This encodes CASSYGGNQPQHF.